Listed here is a single T cell receptor (beta chain). What it binds is not known. This entry is derived from a study of cytomegalovirus exposure and HLA in healthy donors. About the study: One earlier analysis, a look at about 179 million T cells, found more than 100 million unique TCR beta sequences.

PCR employed 60 Vbeta and 13 Jbeta primers. Here immunoSEQ multiplex PCR was the method, and the copy in TCRdb shows in-frame clones only, minus some. The data contain 150,000 to 200,000 clones, about four fifths of them seen just once; the ten biggest clones take up about 1.1%. General study results and limits: Reportedly, cytomegalovirus status was diagnosed with high sensitivity and specificity. Cytomegalovirus association was assigned to 150 to 200 TCR beta chains.

Trimming took off 1 base at V and 1 base at J, with 8 bases between the two ends. Germline CDR1 and CDR2: SGHAT and FQNNGV. This CDR3 has 15 amino acids. This sequence was found in a woman aged 40 to 50 in good health and CMV-seronegative. V is TRBV11-2 and J is TRBJ2-1; a weak D match, TRBD2 (6 bases). The sequenced sample was PBMCs. This chain's CDR3 is CASSLGGESYNEQFF. CDR3 DNA sequence: TGTGCCAGCAGCTTAGGGGGGGAATCCTACAATGAGCAGTTCTTC.